This TCR beta chain appears in the sequencing data of a study of cytomegalovirus exposure and HLA in healthy donors. Per germline, CDR1 SGHRS and CDR2 YFSETQ. This CDR3 is 14 amino acids long. V was cut by 8 bases and J by 2 bases, with 13 bases left in between. Note on this clone: Its matching antigen is unknown.

The primer mix had 60 Vbeta and 13 Jbeta primers. Libraries were prepared by immunoSEQ multiplex PCR; TCRdb keeps only in-frame clonotypes and omits some of them. The data show tens of thousands of clones, 60% to 85% seen once. Study-level findings and limits: The dataset shows that most TCR sequences were rare, while some public TCRs occurred in many donors. CMV serostatus alone was available as immune exposure information.

The rearrangement links TRBV5-1 to TRBJ2-2, with D maybe TRBD1 (6 bases). The source is a male donor in good health and CMV-seropositive. The sample consisted of PBMCs. CDR3 sequence (DNA): TGCGCCAGTAAGGGACAAGTAAACACCGGGGAGCTGTTTTTT. Protein product: CASKGQVNTGELFF.